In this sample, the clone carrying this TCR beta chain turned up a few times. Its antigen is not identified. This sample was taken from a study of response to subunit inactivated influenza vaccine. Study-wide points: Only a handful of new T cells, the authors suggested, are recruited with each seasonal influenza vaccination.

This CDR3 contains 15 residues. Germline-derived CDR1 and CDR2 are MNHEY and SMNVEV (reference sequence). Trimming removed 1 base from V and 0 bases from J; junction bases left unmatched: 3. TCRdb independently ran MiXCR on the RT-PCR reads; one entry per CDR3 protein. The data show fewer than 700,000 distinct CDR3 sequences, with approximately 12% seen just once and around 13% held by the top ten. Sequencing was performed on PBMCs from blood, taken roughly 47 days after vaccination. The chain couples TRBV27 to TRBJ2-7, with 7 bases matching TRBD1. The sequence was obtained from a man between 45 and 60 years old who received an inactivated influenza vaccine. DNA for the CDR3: TGTGCCAGCAGTTTATTACAGGGGAACTCCTACGAGCAGTACTTC. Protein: CASSLLQGNSYEQYF.